The clone carrying this T cell receptor beta chain was seen only once. These data are taken from a study of blood T cell repertoires in COVID-19. Background on the study: T cells, B-cell-depleted T cells, or PBMCs supplied cDNA or gDNA.

This CDR3 region has 18 residues. The V end was cut by 2 bases, the J end by 0 bases, with 15 bases between. Germline lookup yields CDR1 SGHRS and CDR2 YFSETQ. The repertoire was sequenced with immunoSEQ multiplex PCR; TCRdb's copy has only in-frame clones and lacks some. The sample yields roughly 260,000 clones, roughly 87% seen once. The genes are TRBV5-1 and TRBJ2-6; D is possibly TRBD1 (7 bases). The clonotype comes from a woman aged 45-60 years who had recovered from COVID-19. Sequenced input: peripheral blood. The DNA of the CDR3 is TGCGCCAGCAGCTTTGGGGGGACAGATCTCTCTGGGGCCAACGTCCTGACTTTC. Translation gives CASSFGGTDLSGANVLTF.